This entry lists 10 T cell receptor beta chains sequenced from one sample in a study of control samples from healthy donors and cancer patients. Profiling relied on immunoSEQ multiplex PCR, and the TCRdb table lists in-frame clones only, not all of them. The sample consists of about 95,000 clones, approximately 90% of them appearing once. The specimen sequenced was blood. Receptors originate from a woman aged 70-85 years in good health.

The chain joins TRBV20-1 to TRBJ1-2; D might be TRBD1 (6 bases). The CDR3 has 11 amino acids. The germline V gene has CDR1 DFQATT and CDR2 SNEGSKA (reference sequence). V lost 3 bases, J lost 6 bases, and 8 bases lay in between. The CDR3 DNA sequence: TGCAGTGCTAGCTCAGGGGATGGCTACACCTTC. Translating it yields CSASSGDGYTF.

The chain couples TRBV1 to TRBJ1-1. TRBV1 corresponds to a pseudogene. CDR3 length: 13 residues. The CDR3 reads CTSSLSGPAEAFF. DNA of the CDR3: TGCACCAGCAGCTTGAGCGGTCCGGCTGAAGCTTTCTTT.

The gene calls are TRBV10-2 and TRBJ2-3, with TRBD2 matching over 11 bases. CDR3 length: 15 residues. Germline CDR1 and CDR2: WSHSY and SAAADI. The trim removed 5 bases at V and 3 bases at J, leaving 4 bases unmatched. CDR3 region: CASSLAGGPTDTQYF. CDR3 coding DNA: TGCGCCAGCAGTCTAGCGGGGGGTCCAACAGATACGCAGTATTTT.

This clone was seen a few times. CDR3 residues: CASSPRAGEGEQFF. CDR3 nucleotide sequence: TGTGCCAGCTCACCACGGGCGGGAGAGGGTGAGCAGTTCTTC. The rearrangement links TRBV18 to TRBJ2-1; the match to TRBD2 covers 7 bases. CDR3 length equals 14 residues. Germline V gene data show CDR1 as KGHSH and CDR2 as LQKENI. V gave up 1 base and J gave up 9 bases; unmatched junction bases: 6.

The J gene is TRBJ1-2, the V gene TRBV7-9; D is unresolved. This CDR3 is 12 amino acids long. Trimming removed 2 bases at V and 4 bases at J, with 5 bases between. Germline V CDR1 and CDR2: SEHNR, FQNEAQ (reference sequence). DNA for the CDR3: TGTGCCAGCAGCTTAACTTCCTATGGCTACACCTTC. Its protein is CASSLTSYGYTF.

This chain's CDR3 is CATDRRTGITTEAFF. CDR3 DNA: TGTGCCACCGACAGGCGGACAGGGATAACCACTGAAGCTTTCTTT. J is TRBJ1-1 and V is TRBV6-6; 8 bases align to TRBD1. The CDR3 extends over 15 amino acids. From germline, CDR1 is MNHNY and CDR2 SVGAGI (reference sequence). The junction had 14 bases not matched to a gene; V was cut back by 10 bases and J by 4 bases.

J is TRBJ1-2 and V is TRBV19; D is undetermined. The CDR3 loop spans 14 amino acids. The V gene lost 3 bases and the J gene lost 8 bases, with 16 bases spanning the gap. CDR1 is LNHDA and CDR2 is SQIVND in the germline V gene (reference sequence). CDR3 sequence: CASSMLWEGGGYTF. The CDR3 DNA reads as TGTGCCAGTAGTATGCTGTGGGAAGGAGGGGGCTACACCTTC.

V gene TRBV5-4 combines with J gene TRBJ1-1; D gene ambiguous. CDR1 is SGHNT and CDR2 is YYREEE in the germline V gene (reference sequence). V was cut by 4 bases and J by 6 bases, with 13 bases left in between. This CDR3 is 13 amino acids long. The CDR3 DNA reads TGTGCCAGCAGCCGACCAGGTGGCTCTGAAGCTTTCTTT. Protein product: CASSRPGGSEAFF.

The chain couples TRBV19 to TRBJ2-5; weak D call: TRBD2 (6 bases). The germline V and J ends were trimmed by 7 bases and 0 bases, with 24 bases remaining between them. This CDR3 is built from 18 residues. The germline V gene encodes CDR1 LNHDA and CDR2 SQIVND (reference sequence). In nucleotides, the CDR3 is TGTGCCAGTAACGGCCCCCGGGGGAGGACCGCTTACCAAGAGACCCAGTACTTC. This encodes CASNGPRGRTAYQETQYF.

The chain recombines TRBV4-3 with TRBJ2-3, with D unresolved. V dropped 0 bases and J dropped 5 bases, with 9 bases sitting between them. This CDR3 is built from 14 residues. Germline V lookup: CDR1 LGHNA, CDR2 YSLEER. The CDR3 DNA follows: TGCGCCAGCAGCCAAGATTCGGTGAGAGATACGCAGTATTTT. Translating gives CASSQDSVRDTQYF.